The 6 T cell receptor beta chains below all came from one sample that was sequenced in a study of blood T cell repertoires in COVID-19. Repertoires were generated with immunoSEQ multiplex PCR, while TCRdb's copy carries only in-frame clones and drops some. The table lists almost 400,000 clones, about nine tenths of them singletons. Sequenced material: PBMCs or T cells enriched from blood (not recorded which). These TCRs come from a woman aged 25 to 39 who had recovered from COVID-19.

This rearrangement joins TRBV2 to TRBJ1-5; no firm D call. CDR3 length equals 11 residues. Germline CDR1 SNHLY, CDR2 FYNNEI. Trimming pared 4 bases from V and 5 bases from J, leaving 3 bases between. CDR3 in amino acids: CASSADQPQHF. CDR3 nucleotides: TGTGCCAGCAGTGCAGATCAGCCCCAGCATTTT. Supplemented by reference TRBV2 and TRBJ1-5, the full variable domain reads EPEVTQTPSHQVTQMGQEVILRCVPISNHLYFYWYRQILGQKVEFLVSFYNNEISEKSEIFDDQFSVERPDGSNFTLKIRSTKLEDSAMYFCASSADQPQHFGDGTRLSIL.

The genes are TRBV10-3 and TRBJ2-6, with D tentatively TRBD2 (5 bases). CDR3 length equals 18 residues. Germline V CDR1 and CDR2: ENHRY, SYGVKD. With 3 bases removed from V and 1 base from J, the gap between germline ends came to 16 bases. The CDR3 protein is CAISEPGEVRSGANVLTF. CDR3 nucleotide sequence: TGTGCCATCAGTGAACCCGGGGAAGTTCGATCTGGGGCCAACGTCCTGACTTTC.

A single count supports this clone. J is TRBJ1-2 and V is TRBV5-4; 9 nucleotides match TRBD1. From germline, CDR1 is SGHNT and CDR2 YYREEE (reference sequence). The CDR3 contains 14 residues. V shed 7 bases and J 4 bases; nucleotides not matched to a gene: 8. CDR3 sequence reads: CASYSPDRGYGYTF. As DNA, the CDR3 is TGTGCCAGCTACTCCCCGGACAGGGGCTATGGCTACACCTTC.

V is TRBV20-1 and J is TRBJ1-2; D gene uncertain. The CDR3 consists of 11 residues. V was clipped by 0 bases and J by 8 bases, with 7 bases between them. The V gene's germline CDR1 is DFQATT and CDR2 SNEGSKA (reference sequence). The CDR3 nucleotides are TGCAGTGCTAGAGAGGGGAGCGGCTACACCTTC. This sequence encodes CSAREGSGYTF.

This clone was counted once. This chain joins TRBV20-1 and TRBJ2-7; D not resolved. The CDR3 totals 12 residues. V was pared by 3 bases and J by 6 bases, with 12 bases between. The germline V gene has CDR1 DFQATT and CDR2 SNEGSKA (reference sequence). In nucleotides, the CDR3 is TGCAGTGCTAGTCCGGAGAGGAGCGAGCAGTACTTC. Its protein product is CSASPERSEQYF.

This chain uses TRBV7-2 with TRBJ2-7, with a possible D match to TRBD1 (6 bases). Trimming removed 4 bases at V and 5 bases at J, with 9 bases between. CDR3 length: 12 amino acids. CDR1 and CDR2 from the germline V gene are SGHTA and FQGNSA. This CDR3 is CASSSQGNEQYF. CDR3 coding DNA: TGTGCCAGCAGCTCACAGGGAAACGAGCAGTACTTC.